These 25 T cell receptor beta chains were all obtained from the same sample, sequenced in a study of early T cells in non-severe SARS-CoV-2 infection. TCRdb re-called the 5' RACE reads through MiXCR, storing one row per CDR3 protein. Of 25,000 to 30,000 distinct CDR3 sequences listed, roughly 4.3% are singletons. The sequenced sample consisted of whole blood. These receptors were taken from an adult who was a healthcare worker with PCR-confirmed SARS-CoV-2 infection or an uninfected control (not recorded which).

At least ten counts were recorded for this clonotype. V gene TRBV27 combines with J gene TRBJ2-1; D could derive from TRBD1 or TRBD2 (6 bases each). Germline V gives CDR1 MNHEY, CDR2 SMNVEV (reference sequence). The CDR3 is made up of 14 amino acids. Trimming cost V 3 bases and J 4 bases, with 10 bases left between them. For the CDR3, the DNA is TGTGCCAGCAGTTTTGGGGGGCGTTACAATGAGCAGTTCTTC. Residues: CASSFGGRYNEQFF.

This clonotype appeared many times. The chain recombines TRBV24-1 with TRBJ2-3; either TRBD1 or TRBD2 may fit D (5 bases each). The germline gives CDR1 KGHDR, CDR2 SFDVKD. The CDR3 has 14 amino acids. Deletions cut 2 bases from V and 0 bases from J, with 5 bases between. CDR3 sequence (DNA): TGTGCCACCAGTGATTGGGACAGCACAGATACGCAGTATTTT. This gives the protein CATSDWDSTDTQYF.

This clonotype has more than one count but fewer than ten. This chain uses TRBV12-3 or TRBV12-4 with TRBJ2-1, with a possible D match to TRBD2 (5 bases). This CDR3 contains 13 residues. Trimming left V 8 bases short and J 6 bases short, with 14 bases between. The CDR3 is CASLSVRGNEQFF. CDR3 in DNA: TGTGCCAGCCTATCGGTACGGGGCAATGAGCAGTTCTTC.

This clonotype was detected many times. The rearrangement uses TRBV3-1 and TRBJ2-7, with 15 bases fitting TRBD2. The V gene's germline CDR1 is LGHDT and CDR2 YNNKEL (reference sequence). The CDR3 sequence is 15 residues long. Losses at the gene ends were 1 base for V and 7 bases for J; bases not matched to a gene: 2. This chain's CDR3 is CASSQGTSGREEQYF. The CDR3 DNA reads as TGTGCCAGCAGCCAAGGGACTAGCGGGAGGGAAGAGCAGTACTTC.

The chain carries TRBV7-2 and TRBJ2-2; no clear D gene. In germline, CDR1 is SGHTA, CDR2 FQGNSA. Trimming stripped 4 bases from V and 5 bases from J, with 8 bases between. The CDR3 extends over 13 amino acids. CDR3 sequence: CASSSRMTGELFF. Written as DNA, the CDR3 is TGTGCCAGCAGCTCAAGGATGACCGGGGAGCTGTTTTTT.

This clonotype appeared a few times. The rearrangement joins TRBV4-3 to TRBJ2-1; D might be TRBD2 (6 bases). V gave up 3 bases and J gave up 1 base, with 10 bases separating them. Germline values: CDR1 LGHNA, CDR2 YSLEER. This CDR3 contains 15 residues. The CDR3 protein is CASSHDRESYNEQFF. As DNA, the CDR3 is TGCGCCAGCAGCCATGATCGGGAGTCCTACAATGAGCAGTTCTTC.

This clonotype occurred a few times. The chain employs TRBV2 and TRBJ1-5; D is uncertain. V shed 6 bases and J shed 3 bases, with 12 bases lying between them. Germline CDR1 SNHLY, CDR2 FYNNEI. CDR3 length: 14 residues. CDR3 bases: TGTGCCAGCAGCCAACAGATATCCAATCAGCCCCAGCATTTT. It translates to CASSQQISNQPQHF.

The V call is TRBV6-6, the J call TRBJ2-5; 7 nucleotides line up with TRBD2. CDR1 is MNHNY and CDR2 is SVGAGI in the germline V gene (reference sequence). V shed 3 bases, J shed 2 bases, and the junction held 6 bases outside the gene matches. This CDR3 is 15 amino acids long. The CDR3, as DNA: TGTGCCAGCAGTTATCCCCAGGGAGGGCAAGAGACCCAGTACTTC. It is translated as CASSYPQGGQETQYF.

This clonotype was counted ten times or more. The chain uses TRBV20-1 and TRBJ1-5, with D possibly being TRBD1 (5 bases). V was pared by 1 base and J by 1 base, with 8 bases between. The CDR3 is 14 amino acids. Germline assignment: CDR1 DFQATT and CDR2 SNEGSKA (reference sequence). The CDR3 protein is CSARAGSSNQPQHF. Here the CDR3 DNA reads TGCAGTGCTAGAGCAGGGTCAAGCAATCAGCCCCAGCATTTT.

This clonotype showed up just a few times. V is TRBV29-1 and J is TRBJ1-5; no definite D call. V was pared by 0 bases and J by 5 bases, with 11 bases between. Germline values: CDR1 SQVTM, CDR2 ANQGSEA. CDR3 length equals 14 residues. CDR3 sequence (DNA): TGCAGCGTTGAAGATGAACAGCCACATCAGCCCCAGCATTTT. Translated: CSVEDEQPHQPQHF.

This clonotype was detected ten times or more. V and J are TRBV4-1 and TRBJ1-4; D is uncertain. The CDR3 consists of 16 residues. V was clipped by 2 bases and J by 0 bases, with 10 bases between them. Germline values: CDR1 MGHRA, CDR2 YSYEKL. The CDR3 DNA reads TGCGCCAGCAGCCAATTGGGAATCGCAACTAATGAAAAACTGTTTTTT. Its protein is CASSQLGIATNEKLFF.

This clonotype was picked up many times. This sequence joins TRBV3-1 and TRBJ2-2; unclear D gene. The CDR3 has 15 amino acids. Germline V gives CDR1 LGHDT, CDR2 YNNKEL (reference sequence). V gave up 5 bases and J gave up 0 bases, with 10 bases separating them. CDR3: CASSSHGANTGELFF. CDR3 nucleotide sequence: TGTGCCAGCAGCTCCCATGGTGCGAACACCGGGGAGCTGTTTTTT.

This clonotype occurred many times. The CDR3 region has the DNA TGTGCCACCAGTGTCGGCCCCCGGGGCTACACCTTC. This sequence encodes CATSVGPRGYTF. The chain is built from TRBV24-1 and TRBJ1-2; D remains unclear. Germline V CDR1 and CDR2: KGHDR, SFDVKD. The CDR3 is 12 amino acids. V lost 5 bases, J lost 8 bases, and 11 bases lay in between.

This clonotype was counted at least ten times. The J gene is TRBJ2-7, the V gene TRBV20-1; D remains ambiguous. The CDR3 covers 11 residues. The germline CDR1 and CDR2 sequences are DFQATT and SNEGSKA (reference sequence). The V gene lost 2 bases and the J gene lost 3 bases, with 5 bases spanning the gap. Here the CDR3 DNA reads TGCAGTGCTAGAAGACTCTACGAGCAGTACTTC. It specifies CSARRLYEQYF.

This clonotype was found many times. CDR3 in DNA: TGCAGCGTTGTAGCGGGAGGTCCTACCTACGAGCAGTACTTC. Translated: CSVVAGGPTYEQYF. The chain recombines TRBV29-1 with TRBJ2-7; 10 positions match TRBD2. Trimming took 4 bases from V and 2 from J; bases not matched to a gene: 5. Germline V gene sequence: CDR1 SQVTM, CDR2 ANQGSEA. The CDR3 has 14 amino acids.

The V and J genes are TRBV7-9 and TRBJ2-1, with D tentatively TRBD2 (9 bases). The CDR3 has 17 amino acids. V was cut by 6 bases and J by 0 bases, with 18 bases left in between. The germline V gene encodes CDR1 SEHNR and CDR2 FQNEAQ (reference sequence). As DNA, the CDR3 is TGTGCCAGCAGGAACGACAGGGGACTAGCCTCCTACAATGAGCAGTTCTTC. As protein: CASRNDRGLASYNEQFF.

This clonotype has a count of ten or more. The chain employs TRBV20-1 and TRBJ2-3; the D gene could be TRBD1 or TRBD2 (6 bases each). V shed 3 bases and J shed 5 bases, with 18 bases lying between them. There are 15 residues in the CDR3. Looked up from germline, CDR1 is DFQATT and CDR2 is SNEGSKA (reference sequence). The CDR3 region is CSARERVTRGDTQYF. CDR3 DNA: TGCAGTGCTAGGGAGCGGGTCACCAGGGGAGATACGCAGTATTTT.

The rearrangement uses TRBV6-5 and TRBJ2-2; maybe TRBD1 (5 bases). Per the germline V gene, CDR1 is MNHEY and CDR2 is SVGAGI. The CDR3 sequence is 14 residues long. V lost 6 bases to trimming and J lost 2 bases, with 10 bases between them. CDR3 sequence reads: CASRRQSNTGELFF. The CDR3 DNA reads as TGTGCCAGCAGGAGACAGTCAAACACCGGGGAGCTGTTTTTT.

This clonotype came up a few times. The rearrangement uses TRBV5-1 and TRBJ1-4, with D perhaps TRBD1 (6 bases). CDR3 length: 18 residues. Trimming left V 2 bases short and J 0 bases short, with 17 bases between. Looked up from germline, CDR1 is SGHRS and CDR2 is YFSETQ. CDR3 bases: TGCGCCAGCAGCTTCGACCCCAGGGGCATAACAACTAATGAAAAACTGTTTTTT. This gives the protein CASSFDPRGITTNEKLFF.

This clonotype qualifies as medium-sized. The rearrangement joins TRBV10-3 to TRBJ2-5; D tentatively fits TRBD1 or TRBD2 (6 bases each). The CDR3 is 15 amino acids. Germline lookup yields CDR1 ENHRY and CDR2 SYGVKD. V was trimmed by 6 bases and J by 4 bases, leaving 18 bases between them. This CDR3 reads CAIRAGGVVGETQYF. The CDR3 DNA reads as TGTGCCATCAGAGCCGGGGGCGTCGTCGGAGAGACCCAGTACTTC.

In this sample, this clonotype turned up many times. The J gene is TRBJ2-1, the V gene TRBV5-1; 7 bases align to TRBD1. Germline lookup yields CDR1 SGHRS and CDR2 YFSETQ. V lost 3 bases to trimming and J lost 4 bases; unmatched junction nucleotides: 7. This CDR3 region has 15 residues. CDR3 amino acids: CASSYTGTEYNEQFF. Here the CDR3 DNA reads TGCGCCAGCAGCTACACCGGGACAGAATACAATGAGCAGTTCTTC.

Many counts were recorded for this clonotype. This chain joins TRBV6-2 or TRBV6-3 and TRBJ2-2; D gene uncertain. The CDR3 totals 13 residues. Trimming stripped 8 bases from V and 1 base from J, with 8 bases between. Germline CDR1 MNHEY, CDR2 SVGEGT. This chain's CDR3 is CASLRQNTGELFF. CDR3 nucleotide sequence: TGTGCCAGCCTGAGACAGAACACCGGGGAGCTGTTTTTT.

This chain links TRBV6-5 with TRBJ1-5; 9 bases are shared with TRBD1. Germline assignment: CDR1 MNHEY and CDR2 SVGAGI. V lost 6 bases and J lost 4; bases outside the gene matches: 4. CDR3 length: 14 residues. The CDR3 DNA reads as TGTGCCAGCAGAAGGGACAGGGATAATCAGCCCCAGCATTTT. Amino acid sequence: CASRRDRDNQPQHF.

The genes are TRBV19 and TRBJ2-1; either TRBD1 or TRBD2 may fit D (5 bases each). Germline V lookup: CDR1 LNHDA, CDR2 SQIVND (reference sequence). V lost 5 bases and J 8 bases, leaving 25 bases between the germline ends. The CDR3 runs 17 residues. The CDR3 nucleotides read TGTGCCAGTAGTTCTCGGGGCTCGCTCCCCTCTGGCGATGAGCAGTTCTTC. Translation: CASSSRGSLPSGDEQFF. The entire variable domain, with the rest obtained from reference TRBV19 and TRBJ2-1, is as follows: DGGITQSPKYLFRKEGQNVTLSCEQNLNHDAMYWYRQDPGQGLRLIYYSQIVNDFQKGDIAEGYSVSREKKESFPLTVTSAQKNPTAFYLCASSSRGSLPSGDEQFFGPGTRLTVL.

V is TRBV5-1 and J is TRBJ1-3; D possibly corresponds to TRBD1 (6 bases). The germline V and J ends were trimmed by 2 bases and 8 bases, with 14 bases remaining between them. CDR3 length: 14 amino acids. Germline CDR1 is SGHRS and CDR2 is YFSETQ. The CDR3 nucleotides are TGCGCCAGCAGCTTTGGACAGCTGGACGACACCATATATTTT. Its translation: CASSFGQLDDTIYF.